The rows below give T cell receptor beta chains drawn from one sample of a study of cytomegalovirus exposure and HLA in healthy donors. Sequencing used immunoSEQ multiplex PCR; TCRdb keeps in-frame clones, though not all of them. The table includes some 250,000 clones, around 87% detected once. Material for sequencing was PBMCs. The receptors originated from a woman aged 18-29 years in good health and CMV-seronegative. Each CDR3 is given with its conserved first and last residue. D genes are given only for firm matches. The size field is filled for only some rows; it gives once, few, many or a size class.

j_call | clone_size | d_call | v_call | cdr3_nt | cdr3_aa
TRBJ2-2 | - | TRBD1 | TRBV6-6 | TGTGCCAGCAGCCAGACAGGGGGAACCGGGGAGCTGTTTTTT | CASSQTGGTGELFF
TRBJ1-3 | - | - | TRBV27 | TGTGCCAGCAGTCCGGGAGTCTCTGGAAACACCATATATTTT | CASSPGVSGNTIYF
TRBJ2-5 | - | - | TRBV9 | TGTGCCAGCAGCGTAGCGGGCCAGGGTGGAGAGACCCAGTACTTC | CASSVAGQGGETQYF
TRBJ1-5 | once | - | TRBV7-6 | TGTGCCAGCAGCTTAGCAGCGTATCAGCCCCAGCATTTT | CASSLAAYQPQHF
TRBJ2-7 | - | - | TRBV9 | TGTGCCAGCAGCGTAGACGCGGGGGCCTCCTACGAGCAGTACTTC | CASSVDAGASYEQYF
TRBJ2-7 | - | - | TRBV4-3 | TGCGCCAGCAGCCAAGAAACAAGGGGAACCTACGAGCAGTACTTC | CASSQETRGTYEQYF
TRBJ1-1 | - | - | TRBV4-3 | TGCGCCAGCAGCCAAGATAGCGGGATACTAACTGAAGCTTTCTTT | CASSQDSGILTEAFF
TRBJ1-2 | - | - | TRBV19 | TGTGCCAGTAGTACGCACCCTCCGGGATCCCTTAAGAGGGAAGAAAGGTACACCTTC | CASSTHPPGSLKREERYTF
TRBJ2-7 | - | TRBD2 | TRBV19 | TGTGCCAGTAGTAGCCCGGGGCGGGGGGCCTACGAGCAGTACTTC | CASSSPGRGAYEQYF
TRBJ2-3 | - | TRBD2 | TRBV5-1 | TGCGCCAGCAGCGTAGCGGGGGGGAGCACAGATACGCAGTATTTT | CASSVAGGSTDTQYF
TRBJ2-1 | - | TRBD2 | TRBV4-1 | TGCGCCAGCAGCCCCGAAGGAAGCGGGGAATCCTACAATGAGCAGTTCTTC | CASSPEGSGESYNEQFF
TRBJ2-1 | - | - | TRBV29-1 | TGCAGCGTTGATCGGCAGGGATTGTACAATGAGCAGTTCTTC | CSVDRQGLYNEQFF
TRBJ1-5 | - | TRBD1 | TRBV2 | TGTGCCAGCAGAAATGGACAGGGTGGTCAGCCCCAGCATTTT | CASRNGQGGQPQHF
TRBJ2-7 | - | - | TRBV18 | TGTGCCAGCTCACCACCCCTGGACAAAGGGGGCGAGCAGTACTTC | CASSPPLDKGGEQYF
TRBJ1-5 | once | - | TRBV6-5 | TGTGCCAGCAGTTACTCCCCGGGGGACAATCAGCCCCAGCATTTT | CASSYSPGDNQPQHF
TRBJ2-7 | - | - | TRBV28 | TGTGCCAGCAGCGCCATCAGCTACGAGCAGTACTTC | CASSAISYEQYF
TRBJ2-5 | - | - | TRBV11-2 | TGTGCCAGCAGCTTAATCGGAGAGACCCAGTACTTC | CASSLIGETQYF
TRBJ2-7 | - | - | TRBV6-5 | TGTGCCAGCAGTTATGCAGGGAAGTACGAGCAGTACTTC | CASSYAGKYEQYF
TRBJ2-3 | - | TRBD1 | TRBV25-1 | TGTGCCAGCGCCGGGGACAGGGAGGCGTTAGATACGCAGTATTTT | CASAGDREALDTQYF
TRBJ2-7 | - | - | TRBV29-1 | TGCAGCGTTGTTTTGGAAGCGCTCTACGAGCAGTACTTC | CSVVLEALYEQYF
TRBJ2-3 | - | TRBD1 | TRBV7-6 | TGTGCCAGCAGCGGAGACCCGGGACAGGGAGACACAGATACGCAGTATTTT | CASSGDPGQGDTDTQYF
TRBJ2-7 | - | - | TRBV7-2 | TGTGCCAGCAGCGACCCAGGGATATCCTACGAGCAGTACTTC | CASSDPGISYEQYF
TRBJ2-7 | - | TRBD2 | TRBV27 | TGTGCCAGCAGTTTATATCCCCCCGGGGGGGGTTCATACGAGCAGTACTTC | CASSLYPPGGGSYEQYF
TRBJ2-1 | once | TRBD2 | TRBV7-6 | TGTGCCACCGGGACTAGCGGGGGCTCTTTGGATGAGCAGTTCTTC | CATGTSGGSLDEQFF
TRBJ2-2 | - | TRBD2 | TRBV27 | TGTGCCAGCAGTTTCCGCCCCTTACAGCGGGGTTCGGAGGAGCTGTTTTTT | CASSFRPLQRGSEELFF
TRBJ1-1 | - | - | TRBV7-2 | TGTGCCAGCAGCTTAGTGGTACAGCAGAACACTGAAGCTTTCTTT | CASSLVVQQNTEAFF
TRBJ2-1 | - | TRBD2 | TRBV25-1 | TGTGCCAGCTTGCTAGCGGGGGGGCCCCATGAGCAGTTCTTC | CASLLAGGPHEQFF
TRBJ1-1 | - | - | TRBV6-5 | TGTGCCAGCAGCCCGTATAAACCTGAAGAGTCTTTCTTT | CASSPYKPEESFF
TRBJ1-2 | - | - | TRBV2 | TGTGCCAGCAGTTGGGGAGGTGCGTCCTATGGCTACACCTTC | CASSWGGASYGYTF
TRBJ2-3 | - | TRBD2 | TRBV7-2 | TGTGCCAGCAGCTTAGCGCTAGCGGGGGGGACAGATACGCAGTATTTT | CASSLALAGGTDTQYF
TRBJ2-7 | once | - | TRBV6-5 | TGTGCCAGCAGTTGGGGGCAGGGAAGCTCCTACGAGCAGTACTTC | CASSWGQGSSYEQYF
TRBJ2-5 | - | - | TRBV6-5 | TGTGCCAGCAGAACGGACAGTCAAGAGACCCAGTACTTC | CASRTDSQETQYF
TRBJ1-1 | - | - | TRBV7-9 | TGTGCCAGCAGCTTAGACGGACATTTGAACACTGAAGCTTTCTTT | CASSLDGHLNTEAFF
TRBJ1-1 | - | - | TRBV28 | TGTGCCAGCAGTTTCAGTCAGGGTACTGAAGCTTTCTTT | CASSFSQGTEAFF
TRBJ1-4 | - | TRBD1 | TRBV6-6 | TGTGCCAGCAGTCGACAGGGGTTAGGTGAAAAACTGTTTTTT | CASSRQGLGEKLFF
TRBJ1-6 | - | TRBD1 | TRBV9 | TGTGCCAGCAGCGTAGAGGGGGCTCAATCACCCCTCCACTTT | CASSVEGAQSPLHF
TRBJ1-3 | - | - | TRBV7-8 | TGTGCCAGCAGTTCGCGAAGGGGCGTTAGCTCTGGAAACACCATATATTTT | CASSSRRGVSSGNTIYF
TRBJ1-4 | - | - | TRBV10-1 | TGCGCCAGCAGTGAGGGCCGGGAAGTGGAAAAACTGTTTTTT | CASSEGREVEKLFF
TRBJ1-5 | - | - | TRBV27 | TGTGCCAGCAGTCCGCGAGGGAGTTCATCTCAGCCCCAGCATTTT | CASSPRGSSSQPQHF
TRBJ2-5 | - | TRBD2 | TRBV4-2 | TGTGCCAGCAGCCAAGAGCGGGGGGGCCAAGAGACCCAGTACTTC | CASSQERGGQETQYF
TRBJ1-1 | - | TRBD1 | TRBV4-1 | TGCGCCAGCAGCCCCGCGGGACAGGGTGAAGCTTTCTTT | CASSPAGQGEAFF
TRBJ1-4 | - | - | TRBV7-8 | TGTGCCAGCAGCTTAGTCCTTTCAACTAATGAAAAACTGTTTTTT | CASSLVLSTNEKLFF
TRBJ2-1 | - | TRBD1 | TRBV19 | TGTGCCAGTAGTGGGATCCGGGACAGCTCCTACAATGAGCAGTTCTTC | CASSGIRDSSYNEQFF
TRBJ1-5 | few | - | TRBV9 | TGTGCCAGTGGGGGGGACAATCAGCCCCAGCATTTT | CASGGDNQPQHF
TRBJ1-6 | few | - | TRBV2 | TGTGCCACCACGGTTGGGGGCACCTATAATTCACCCCTCCACTTT | CATTVGGTYNSPLHF
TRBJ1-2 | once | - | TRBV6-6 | TGTGCCAGCAGTTACTCAGCAGGCTATGGCTACACCTTC | CASSYSAGYGYTF
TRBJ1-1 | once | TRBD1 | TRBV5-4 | TGTGCCAGCAGCACAGGACAGGGGAACACTGAAGCTTTCTTT | CASSTGQGNTEAFF
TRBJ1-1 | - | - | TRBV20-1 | TGCAGTGCTGAAAGAGGTGTGGCTTTCTTT | CSAERGVAFF
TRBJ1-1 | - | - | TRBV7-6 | TGTGCCAGCAGCTCCTTACAGGGTTGGAACACTGAAGCTTTCTTT | CASSSLQGWNTEAFF
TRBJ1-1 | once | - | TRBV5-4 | TGTGCCAGCAGCCCTCGGGCAGGGGTTACTGAAGCTTTCTTT | CASSPRAGVTEAFF
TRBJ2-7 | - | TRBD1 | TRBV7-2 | TGTGCCAGCAGCCCGATGGGGACAGGGTTTGTCGAGCAGTACTTC | CASSPMGTGFVEQYF
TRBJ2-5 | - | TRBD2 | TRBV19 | TGTGCCAGTAGTCCGGGACTAGAGTACCAAGAGACCCAGTACTTC | CASSPGLEYQETQYF